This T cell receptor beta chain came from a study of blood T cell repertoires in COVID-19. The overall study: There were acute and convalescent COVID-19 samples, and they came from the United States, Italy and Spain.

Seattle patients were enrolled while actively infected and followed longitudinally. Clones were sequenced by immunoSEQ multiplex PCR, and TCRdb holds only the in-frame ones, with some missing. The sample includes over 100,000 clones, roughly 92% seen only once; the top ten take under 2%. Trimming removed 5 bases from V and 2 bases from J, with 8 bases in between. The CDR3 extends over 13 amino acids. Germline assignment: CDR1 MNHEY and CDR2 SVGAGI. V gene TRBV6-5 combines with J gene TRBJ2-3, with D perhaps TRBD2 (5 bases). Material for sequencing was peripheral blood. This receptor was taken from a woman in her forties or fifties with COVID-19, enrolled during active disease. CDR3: CASSRRDTDTQYF. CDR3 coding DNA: TGTGCCAGCAGTCGACGGGACACAGATACGCAGTATTTT.